Listed here is a single TCR beta chain. Its antigen remains unknown. At one end, the junction sequence differs from germline, possibly due to a read error. In the PCR, 60 Vbeta and 13 Jbeta primers were used. The data were produced by immunoSEQ multiplex PCR, yet TCRdb's version contains in-frame clones alone and is incomplete. The table records 90,000 to 120,000 clones, around two thirds of them present only once. These data originate in a study of cytomegalovirus exposure and HLA in healthy donors. General study results and limits: Likely technical artifact: a cluster of highly shared sequence variants. Apart from CMV serostatus, no immune exposure information was available. A few CMV-associated chains proved CMV antigen-specific in vitro. Presence/absence analyses supposed approximately even sequencing depth among donors.

There are 16 residues in the CDR3. The V gene's germline CDR1 is LNHNV and CDR2 YYDKDF (reference sequence). This clonotype was sampled from a woman between 35 and 50 years old in good health and CMV-seropositive. This chain links TRBV15 with TRBJ1-2; D perhaps matches TRBD1 (6 bases). Sequences were obtained from PBMCs. The CDR3 region is CATSNSRTEANYGYPF. The CDR3 DNA follows: TGTGCCACCAGCAACTCAAGGACAGAAGCTAACTATGGCTACCCCTTC.